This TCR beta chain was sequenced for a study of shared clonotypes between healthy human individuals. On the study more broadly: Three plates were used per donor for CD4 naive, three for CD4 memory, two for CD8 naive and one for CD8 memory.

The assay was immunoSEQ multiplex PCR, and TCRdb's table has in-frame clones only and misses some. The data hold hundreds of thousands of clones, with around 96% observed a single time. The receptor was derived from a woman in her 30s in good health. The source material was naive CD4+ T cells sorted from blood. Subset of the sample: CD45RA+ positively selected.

This CDR3 reads CASSKVVRLSGNTIYF. In DNA form, the CDR3 reads TGTGCCAGCAGCAAGGTGGTGCGGCTCTCTGGAAACACCATATATTTT. The rearrangement links TRBV7-2 to TRBJ1-3, with D uncertain. Germline lookup yields CDR1 SGHTA and CDR2 FQGNSA. This CDR3 has 16 amino acids. V lost 5 bases and J lost 0, with 14 bases in between.